Included here is one T cell receptor beta chain sequence, with context. This clonotype was seen at least ten times. It lacks a known antigen. No qualities accompany the bases; no much larger clone lies one base away. What this sample's time point label stands for: newly diagnosed GD, antithyroid drugs for less than 3 months. RNA was extracted from PBMCs in TRIzol for both TCR sequencing and RNA sequencing. The diagnosis of Graves' disease was made according to American Thyroid Association guidelines. The patients came from an endocrinology department in Xi'an, China. From each patient, 8 to 10 milliliters of peripheral blood was collected into an EDTA anticoagulant tube. Ficoll Paque Plus density gradient separation was used to isolate PBMCs, and no further T cell sorting was done. An Agilent 2100 Bioanalyzer and agarose gel were used to check RNA quality, while a NanoDrop 2000 measured RNA concentration.

This record belongs to a study of regulatory T cells in long-lasting Graves disease (dated by TCRdb to the early 2020s). In terms of the full investigation: Newly diagnosed Graves' disease patients had taken antithyroid drugs for less than 3 months. Patients with persistent Graves' disease were compared with patients with newly diagnosed Graves' disease using TCR sequencing and RNA sequencing of peripheral blood. The study was conducted in China and was registered as a clinical trial. A total of 33 samples were covered by TCR sequencing, comprising around 13 persistent and approximately 20 newly diagnosed Graves' disease patients. General study outcomes and caveats: Patients with persistent disease shared more public clonotypes (fewer than 3,000) than newly diagnosed patients did (around 1,000). The study examined only peripheral blood because the primary lesion, thyroid tissue, could not be accessed. Sequencing and analysis were restricted to the TCR beta chain. Persistent Graves' disease patients showed lower TCR Shannon entropy and fewer highly expanded clones than newly diagnosed patients, suggesting clonal expansion. The small sample size was acknowledged by the authors as a limitation that may reduce accuracy. Persistent disease showed preferential use of TRBV28, TRBJ1-2 and TRBJ2-5, whereas newly diagnosed disease favored TRBV20-1 and TRBJ2-1.

For CDR1 and CDR2, the germline V gene lists SGHTA and FQGTGA. From the cysteine through the phenylalanine, the CDR3 covers 17 amino acids. Only the CDR3 DNA stays, 51 bases, in frame from base 1. From V the trimming removes 5 bases and from J it removes 9 bases, while the gene matches leave 11 bases of the junction unaccounted for. Libraries were prepared through multiplex PCR. The sequencer listed for this sample is Illumina HiSeq 4000. iRepertoire HTBI primers and Arm-PCR amplification of CDR3 regions were used to construct TCR beta libraries. Before sequencing, the PCR products went through gel purification. In the authors' own workflow: Across samples, around 58 TRBV and 13 to 15 TRBJ segments were identified and used for gene usage analysis of CDR3 amino acid clonotypes. COPE and FqMerger were used to merge filtered high-quality paired reads into contigs. BLAST was used to align contigs to the IMGT TRBV, TRBD and TRBJ reference genes, and CDR3 was defined following IMGT. Highly expanded clones were defined as clonotypes with a frequency above 0.1%. Shannon entropy was used to measure repertoire diversity, and the Gini coefficient was used to measure V-J evenness. Clonotypes shared by more than one individual were considered public. TCRdb trimmed public reads at Q25 via fastp, called clones via MiXCR and kept in-frame beta chains. Records with the same CDR3 protein are collapsed into one entry carrying the most frequent genes and DNA. TCRdb, rather than the study authors, made the V and J calls. The sample contains 540,000 or so distinct CDR3 sequences, roughly 14% of them found a single time. 8.5% to 10% of the sample belongs to the ten largest clones.

The same sample was also studied in work on T cells in Graves' hyperthyroidism and ophthalmopathy. According to the second study: Stable Graves' hyperthyroidism was defined as no progression to ophthalmopathy during 18 months of follow-up. Hyperthyroidism patients were newly diagnosed, had a disease duration of under 2 months, and were aged 18 to 65 years. The study excluded patients with uncontrolled infections, other autoimmune diseases, pregnancy or lactation. Diagnoses were based on clinical symptoms, serum thyroxine and TRAb, thyroid ultrasound and orbital computed tomography. The first round of RT-PCR for the TCR CDR3 was performed with the HTBI primer set and the Qiagen OneStep RT-PCR kit. Most expanded thyroid clonotypes (frequency above 0.001) were also detected in blood, a finding suggesting that blood repertoires may reflect thyroid immune responses. A 13 V-J signature model separated ophthalmopathy from stable hyperthyroidism, with around 88% sensitivity and 81.08% specificity in cross-validation and 80%/75% in testing. In validation, the model predicted progression to ophthalmopathy with around 71% sensitivity and 72% to 85% specificity, a median of about 6.7 months before onset. To identify distinguishing TCR V-J signatures, a discovery cohort of around 100 patients was used, comprising 43 with Graves' ophthalmopathy and around 57 with stable Graves' hyperthyroidism. Whether ophthalmopathy could be predicted prospectively was tested in an independent validation cohort made up of roughly 19 hyperthyroidism patients plus 17 patients who later progressed to ophthalmopathy. For training and testing, the 100 or so patients in the discovery cohort were randomly divided in a 7:3 ratio. Thyroid tissue and blood T-cell repertoires from six Graves' hyperthyroidism patients were also compared in the study. Once sampling was done, hyperthyroidism patients were given methimazole at a starting dose of 30 mg daily, whereas ophthalmopathy patients were given high-dose intravenous methylprednisolone. A second multiplex PCR round built the libraries, followed by size selection and purification. Sequencing of the libraries was done on an Illumina HiSeq2000 using paired-end 100 bp reads. SOAPnuke was used to process the raw data, throwing out any read that contained adapters or uncalled bases, had a mean Phred below 15, or lacked an exact constant-primer or identifier match. COPE v1.2.5 was used to merge the high-quality paired reads, and each unique nucleotide sequence was defined as a clonotype. Clonotypes were aligned to IMGT TRBV, TRBD and TRBJ reference segments using MiTCR v1.1. The analysis included only V-J combinations with a frequency above 0.0001, which together covered 99.2% of the repertoires. A TCS score was defined as the ratio between F50 (clonal expansion) and ExV (chaos), using BLOSUM62-based TCRdist between CDR3 peptides within each V-J. Welch's t-statistics and random forest reduced roughly 500 V-J features to 10 to 15, which were used in a naive Bayes classifier (R e1071). No statistical method was used to set the sample size in advance, and investigators knew the group allocation. According to the paper, TCR Vbeta CDR3 sequencing was carried out on around 140 peripheral blood samples, which came from under 50 ophthalmopathy, around 75 hyperthyroidism and approximately 17 progressor patients.

The receptor was derived from a man aged 25-45 years with Graves disease. Donor details come from another sample of the same person, matched by shared clones. The chain joins TRBV7-3 to TRBJ2-1; a stretch of 15 junction bases matches TRBD2. The input for sequencing was peripheral blood mononuclear cells (PBMCs), taken at new diagnosis, from a patient treated with antithyroid drugs. The CDR3 reads as follows: CASSEAPGLAGGGEQFF. The nucleotides are TGTGCCAGCAGCGAAGCTCCGGGACTAGCGGGAGGAGGTGAGCAGTTCTTC.